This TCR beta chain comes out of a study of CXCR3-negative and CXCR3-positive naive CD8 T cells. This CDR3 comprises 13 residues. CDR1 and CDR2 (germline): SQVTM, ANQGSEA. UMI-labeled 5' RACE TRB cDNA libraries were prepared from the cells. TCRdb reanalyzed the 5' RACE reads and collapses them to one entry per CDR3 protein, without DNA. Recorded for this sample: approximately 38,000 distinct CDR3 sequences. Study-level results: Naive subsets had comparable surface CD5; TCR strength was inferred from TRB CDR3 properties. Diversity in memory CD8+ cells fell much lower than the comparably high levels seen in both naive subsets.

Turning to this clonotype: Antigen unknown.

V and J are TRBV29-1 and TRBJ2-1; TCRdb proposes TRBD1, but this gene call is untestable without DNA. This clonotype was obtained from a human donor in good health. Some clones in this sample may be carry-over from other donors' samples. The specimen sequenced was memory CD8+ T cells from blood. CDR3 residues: CSVQYAGYNEQFF.